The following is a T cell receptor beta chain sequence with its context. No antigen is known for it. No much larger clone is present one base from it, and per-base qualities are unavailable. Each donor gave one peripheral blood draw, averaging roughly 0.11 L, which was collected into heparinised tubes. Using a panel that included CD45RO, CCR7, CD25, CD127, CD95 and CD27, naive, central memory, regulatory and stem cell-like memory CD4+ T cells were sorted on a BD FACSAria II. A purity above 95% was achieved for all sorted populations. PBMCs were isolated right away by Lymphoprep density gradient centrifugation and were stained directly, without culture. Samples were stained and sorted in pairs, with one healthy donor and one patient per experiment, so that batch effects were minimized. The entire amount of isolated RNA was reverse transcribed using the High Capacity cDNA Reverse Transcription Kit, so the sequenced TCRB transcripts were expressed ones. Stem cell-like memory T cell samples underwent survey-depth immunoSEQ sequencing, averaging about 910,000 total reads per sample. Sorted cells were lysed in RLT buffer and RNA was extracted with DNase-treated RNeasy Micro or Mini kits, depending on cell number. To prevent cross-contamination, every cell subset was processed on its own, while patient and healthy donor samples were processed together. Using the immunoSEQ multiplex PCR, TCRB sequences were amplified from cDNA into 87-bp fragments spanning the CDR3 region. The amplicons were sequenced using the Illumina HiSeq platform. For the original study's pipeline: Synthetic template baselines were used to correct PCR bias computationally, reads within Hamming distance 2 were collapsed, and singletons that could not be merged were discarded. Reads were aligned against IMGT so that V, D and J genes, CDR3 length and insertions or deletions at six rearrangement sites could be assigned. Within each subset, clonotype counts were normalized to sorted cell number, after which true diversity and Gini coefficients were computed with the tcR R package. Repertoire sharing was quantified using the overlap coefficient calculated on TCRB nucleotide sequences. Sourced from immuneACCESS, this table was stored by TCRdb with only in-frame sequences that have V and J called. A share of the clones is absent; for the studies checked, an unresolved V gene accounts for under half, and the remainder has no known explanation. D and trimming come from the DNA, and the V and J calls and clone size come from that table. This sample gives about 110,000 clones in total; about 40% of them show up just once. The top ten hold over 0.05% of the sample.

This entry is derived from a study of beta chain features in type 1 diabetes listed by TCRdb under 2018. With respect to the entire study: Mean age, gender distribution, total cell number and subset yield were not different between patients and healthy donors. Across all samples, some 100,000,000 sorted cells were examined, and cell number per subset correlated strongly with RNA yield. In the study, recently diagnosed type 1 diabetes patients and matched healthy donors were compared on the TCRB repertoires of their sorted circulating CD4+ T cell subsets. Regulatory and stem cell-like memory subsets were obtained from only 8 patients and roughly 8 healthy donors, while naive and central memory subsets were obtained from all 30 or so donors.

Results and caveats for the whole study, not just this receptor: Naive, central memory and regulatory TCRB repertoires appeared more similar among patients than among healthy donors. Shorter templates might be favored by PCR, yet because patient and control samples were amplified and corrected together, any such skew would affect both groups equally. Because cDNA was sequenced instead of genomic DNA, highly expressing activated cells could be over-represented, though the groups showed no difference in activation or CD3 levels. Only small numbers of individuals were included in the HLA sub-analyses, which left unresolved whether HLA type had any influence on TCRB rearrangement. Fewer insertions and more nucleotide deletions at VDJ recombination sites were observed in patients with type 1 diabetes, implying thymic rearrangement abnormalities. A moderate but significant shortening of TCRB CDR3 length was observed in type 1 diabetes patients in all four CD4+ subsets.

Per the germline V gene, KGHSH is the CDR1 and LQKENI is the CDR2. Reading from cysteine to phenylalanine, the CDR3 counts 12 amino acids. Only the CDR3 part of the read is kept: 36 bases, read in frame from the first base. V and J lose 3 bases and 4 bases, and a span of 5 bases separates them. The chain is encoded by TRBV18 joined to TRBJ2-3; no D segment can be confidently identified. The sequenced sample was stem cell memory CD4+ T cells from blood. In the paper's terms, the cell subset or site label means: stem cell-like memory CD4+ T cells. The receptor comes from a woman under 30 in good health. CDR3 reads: CASSPSSDTQYF. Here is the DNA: TGTGCCAGCTCACCTAGTTCAGATACGCAGTATTTT.